The sequence of this T cell receptor beta chain was determined in a study of blood T cell repertoires in COVID-19. Study in general: COVID-19 samples collected from the United States, Italy and Spain covered acute and convalescent phases. Sources were T cells, B-cell-depleted T cells, or PBMCs; the material itself was cDNA or gDNA.

As handled by the study authors: Amplified reference gene primers provided the basis for estimating nucleated cell counts. Produced via immunoSEQ multiplex PCR; TCRdb's table is partial and in-frame only. V, J and clone size were drawn from that table, and D and trimming were deduced from the DNA. The sample lists 250,000 to 350,000 clones, approximately 88% seen once, with roughly 0.96% in the top ten. The sequenced material came from peripheral blood. The TCR comes from a middle-aged woman who had recovered from COVID-19.

CDR3 nucleotides: TGTGCCAGCAGTTCTGGCCTGCGGACTGAAGCTTTCTTT. Translated: CASSSGLRTEAFF. The chain is built from TRBV12-3 or TRBV12-4 and TRBJ1-1; D gene ambiguous. The V and J ends lost 4 bases and 5 bases respectively, with 11 bases between them. The CDR3 consists of 13 residues.